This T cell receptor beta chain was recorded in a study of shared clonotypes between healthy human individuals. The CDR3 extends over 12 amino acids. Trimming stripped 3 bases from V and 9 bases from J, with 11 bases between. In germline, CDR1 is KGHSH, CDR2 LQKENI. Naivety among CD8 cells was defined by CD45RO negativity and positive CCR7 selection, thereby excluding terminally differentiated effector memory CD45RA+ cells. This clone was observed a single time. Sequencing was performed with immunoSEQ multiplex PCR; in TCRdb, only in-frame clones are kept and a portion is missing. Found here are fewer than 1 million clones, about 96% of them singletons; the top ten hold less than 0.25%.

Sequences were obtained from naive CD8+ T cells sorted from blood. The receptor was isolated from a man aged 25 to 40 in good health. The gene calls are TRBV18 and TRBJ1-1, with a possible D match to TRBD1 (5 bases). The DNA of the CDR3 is TGTGCCAGCTCACCCGCCGCGGGGCAAGCTTTCTTT. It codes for CASSPAAGQAFF.